This T cell receptor beta chain derives from a study of CD8+ T cells in alopecia areata. RNA was extracted and reverse transcribed into cDNA as the sequencing template. The table came from immunoSEQ multiplex PCR; TCRdb's copy has only in-frame clones and leaves some out. Of about 200,000 clones in the sample, 56% were seen once. Both CD4+ and CD8+ T cells were separated by sorting PBMCs. The germline CDR1 and CDR2 sequences are MGHRA and YSYEKL. This CDR3 is 17 amino acids long. Unmatched junction bases numbered 12, after V lost 3 bases and J lost 6 bases. The clonotype was recovered from a human donor in good health. This sequence joins TRBV4-1 and TRBJ2-1; 9 positions agree with TRBD1. The sequencing input was CD8+ T cells sorted from blood. The CDR3 loop reads CASSHHSQGAKGNEQFF. CDR3 in DNA: TGCGCCAGCAGCCACCACTCACAGGGGGCAAAGGGCAATGAGCAGTTCTTC.